This entry lists 7 T cell receptor beta chains sequenced from one sample in a study of Graves' ophthalmopathy and Graves' hyperthyroidism. The authors amplified TCR beta CDR3 regions, and they did so from RNA transcripts for repertoire sequencing. Amplification began with first-round RT-PCR using HTBI primers, then second-round multiplex PCR was performed. TCRdb analysed the multiplex PCR reads with MiXCR anew, one entry per CDR3 protein. The data contain 400,000 to 500,000 distinct CDR3 sequences, 21% of them singletons. Sample: peripheral blood. Receptors were obtained from a woman under 30 with stable Graves' hyperthyroidism.

This chain uses TRBV20-1 with TRBJ2-5; D is uncertain. The CDR3 covers 16 residues. The V gene lost 4 bases and the J gene lost 5 bases, with 23 bases spanning the gap. Germline lookup yields CDR1 DFQATT and CDR2 SNEGSKA (reference sequence). The CDR3 coding sequence is TGCAGTGCTACCTTTCCGGTAGGCAGCAATGGGGAGACCCAGTACTTC. Amino acid sequence: CSATFPVGSNGETQYF.

This clonotype has a count of ten or more. V usage is TRBV7-9 and J usage is TRBJ1-1; tentatively, D is TRBD1 (6 bases). CDR1 SEHNR and CDR2 FQNEAQ come from the germline V gene (reference sequence). Trimming shortened V by 10 bases and J by 1 base, and 25 bases separated the two germline ends. The CDR3 has 17 amino acids. CDR3 protein: CAIPPSSTGTQNTEAFF. In DNA, the CDR3 is TGTGCCATCCCACCTTCTAGTACCGGGACACAGAACACTGAAGCTTTCTTT.

This clonotype was seen a single time. The chain recombines TRBV12-3 or TRBV12-4 with TRBJ1-2; D may be TRBD1 (6 bases). The CDR3 totals 13 residues. Trimming stripped 8 bases from V and 8 bases from J, with 18 bases between. CDR3 amino acids: CASRRTASGGYTF. The DNA for the CDR3 is TGTGCCAGCCGGAGGACAGCATCGGGCGGCTACACCTTC.

Ten or more counts support this clonotype. V usage is TRBV28 and J usage is TRBJ2-3; D uncertain. The CDR3 extends over 15 amino acids. The V gene's germline CDR1 is MDHEN and CDR2 SYDVKM. V lost 5 bases and J lost 0, with 12 bases in between. The CDR3 sequence: CASSLYMDSTDTQYF. The CDR3 bases are TGTGCCAGCAGTCTCTACATGGACAGCACAGATACGCAGTATTTT.

Many counts were recorded for this clonotype. The CDR3 DNA reads TGTGCCAGCAGTGCAGGGGTTGGTGAAGCTTTCTTT. Its translation: CASSAGVGEAFF. The rearrangement joins TRBV12-3 or TRBV12-4 to TRBJ1-1; TRBD1 might be the D (6 bases). The CDR3 length is 12 residues. V dropped 5 bases and J dropped 7 bases, with 11 bases sitting between them.

This clonotype has a handful of counts. This chain links TRBV30 with TRBJ1-1; D perhaps matches TRBD1 (5 bases). V lost 7 bases, J lost 10 bases, and 16 bases lay in between. CDR3 length equals 11 residues. Germline values: CDR1 GTSNPN, CDR2 SVGIG (reference sequence). CDR3 region: CAFRTARGAFF. DNA for the CDR3: TGTGCCTTTCGGACGGCTAGGGGAGCTTTCTTT.

This clonotype occurred once. The rearrangement joins TRBV20-1 to TRBJ2-7, with 14 bases lining up with TRBD2. This CDR3 has 15 amino acids. Germline-derived CDR1 and CDR2 are DFQATT and SNEGSKA (reference sequence). With V trimmed by 6 bases and J by 5 bases, 9 bases remained unmatched. The CDR3 region has the DNA TGCAGTGCAGAAACGGGACTAGCGGGAGCGAACGAGCAGTACTTC. Its translation is CSAETGLAGANEQYF.